A selection of T cell receptor beta chains follows, all from one sample in a study of cytomegalovirus exposure and HLA in healthy donors. Generated by immunoSEQ multiplex PCR, the TCRdb table keeps only in-frame clones and is missing some. Seen here are more than 95,000 clones, almost 80% observed once, and the top ten hold 5.8%. Sequencing was done on a sample of PBMCs. These receptors were collected from a man in his sixties in good health and CMV-seropositive. The CDR3 runs from the conserved cysteine through the conserved F or W. The D gene is left open where the match is weak. Clone size appears in some rows only: once, few, many, or a class for an expanded clone.

J: TRBJ2-7
length: 17
size: -
V: TRBV12-5
D: TRBD1
DNA: TGTGCTAGTAGATCCGGGACAGGGTTCCAACGGGACTACGAGCAGTACTTC
CDR3: CASRSGTGFQRDYEQYF

J: TRBJ2-1
length: 13
size: -
V: TRBV5-1
D: TRBD2
DNA: TGCGCCAGCAGCGGGGGGGTTTACAATGAGCAGTTCTTC
CDR3: CASSGGVYNEQFF

J: TRBJ1-2
length: 15
size: once
V: TRBV7-9
D: -
DNA: TGTGCCAGCAGCTATCCAGACCCCACTGCGGGGGGCTACACCTTC
CDR3: CASSYPDPTAGGYTF

J: TRBJ2-7
length: 14
size: -
V: TRBV18
D: TRBD2
DNA: TGTGCCAGCTCACCTAACGGGGGGGGGCTTGAGCAGTACTTC
CDR3: CASSPNGGGLEQYF

J: TRBJ2-7
length: 13
size: -
V: TRBV7-6
D: -
DNA: TGTGCCAGCAGCCAGGGGGGATCCTACGAGCAGTACTTC
CDR3: CASSQGGSYEQYF

J: TRBJ2-7
length: 17
size: -
V: TRBV7-9
D: TRBD2
DNA: TGTTCCAGCAGCTTAGCCGGACTAGCGGGGAGAAAGGGAGAGCAGTACTTC
CDR3: CSSSLAGLAGRKGEQYF

J: TRBJ2-2
length: 14
size: -
V: TRBV5-4
D: TRBD1
DNA: TGTGCCAGCAGCTATTCGACAGGGGGCCGGGAGCTGTTTTTT
CDR3: CASSYSTGGRELFF

J: TRBJ1-2
length: 14
size: -
V: TRBV29-1
D: TRBD1
DNA: TGCAGCGTGGGGTTGACAGGGGGCAACTATGGCTACACCTTC
CDR3: CSVGLTGGNYGYTF

J: TRBJ2-7
length: 14
size: few
V: TRBV4-3
D: -
DNA: TGCGCCAGCAGCCAAGAGAACAGGGCGGACGAGCAGTACTTC
CDR3: CASSQENRADEQYF

J: TRBJ1-2
length: 12
size: -
V: TRBV6-6
D: -
DNA: TGTGCCAGCAGTTATTCGAGCTATGGCTACACCTTC
CDR3: CASSYSSYGYTF

J: TRBJ2-3
length: 19
size: -
V: TRBV7-2
D: TRBD2
DNA: TGTGCCAGCAGCTTAGAAGGGACTAGCGGGGGGGCCCGCCGAAATACGCAGTATTTT
CDR3: CASSLEGTSGGARRNTQYF

J: TRBJ2-7
length: 13
size: -
V: TRBV6-1
D: TRBD2
DNA: TGTGCCAGCACCTCGGGGGGGGCCCACGAGCAGTACTTC
CDR3: CASTSGGAHEQYF

J: TRBJ1-5
length: 16
size: once
V: TRBV5-5
D: TRBD1
DNA: TGTGCCAGCAGCTCGACCCCGACAGGGGGCAATCAGCCCCAGCATTTT
CDR3: CASSSTPTGGNQPQHF

J: TRBJ2-7
length: 11
size: -
V: TRBV6-5
D: TRBD1
DNA: TGTGCCAGTACAGGGGGCTACGAGCAGTACTTC
CDR3: CASTGGYEQYF

J: TRBJ2-3
length: 14
size: few
V: TRBV5-1
D: -
DNA: TGCGCCAGCAGCCAATATACAGACACAGATACGCAGTATTTT
CDR3: CASSQYTDTDTQYF

J: TRBJ2-5
length: 15
size: once
V: TRBV5-4
D: TRBD2
DNA: TGTGCCAGCAGCTTGGTTCTAGCGGGACAAGAGACCCAGTACTTC
CDR3: CASSLVLAGQETQYF

J: TRBJ2-1
length: 13
size: -
V: TRBV6-5
D: -
DNA: TGTGCCAGCAGTTACGACACTTACAATGAGCAGTTCTTC
CDR3: CASSYDTYNEQFF

J: TRBJ2-1
length: 15
size: -
V: TRBV6-1
D: TRBD2
DNA: TGTGCCAGCAGTGAAGCGAGCGGGGGGATCTATGAGCAGTTCTTC
CDR3: CASSEASGGIYEQFF

J: TRBJ2-4
length: 15
size: -
V: TRBV6-5
D: -
DNA: TGTGCCAGCAGTTACTCCGGCGGAGCCAAAAACATTCAGTACTTC
CDR3: CASSYSGGAKNIQYF

J: TRBJ1-1
length: 14
size: -
V: TRBV7-9
D: -
DNA: TGTGCCAGCAGCGGACAGACAGGTAACGTTGAAGCTTTCTTT
CDR3: CASSGQTGNVEAFF

J: TRBJ1-2
length: 13
size: few
V: TRBV5-4
D: TRBD1
DNA: TGTGCCAGCAGCTTGGGACAGGGAACTGGCTACACCTTC
CDR3: CASSLGQGTGYTF

J: TRBJ2-6
length: 14
size: -
V: TRBV6-1
D: -
DNA: TGTGCCAGCGACAGGCCCTCTGGGGCCAACGTCCTGACTTTC
CDR3: CASDRPSGANVLTF

J: TRBJ2-7
length: 14
size: -
V: TRBV4-1
D: TRBD1
DNA: TGCGCCAGCAGCCTGGGACAGGGCTTGACCGAGCAGTACTTC
CDR3: CASSLGQGLTEQYF

J: TRBJ1-5
length: 14
size: -
V: TRBV2
D: TRBD1
DNA: TGTGCCAGCAGCTCAACAGGGGGCGATCAGCCCCAGCATTTT
CDR3: CASSSTGGDQPQHF

J: TRBJ1-3
length: 12
size: once
V: TRBV2
D: -
DNA: TGTGCCAGCAGTGAGGGGGGAGGCACCATATATTTT
CDR3: CASSEGGGTIYF

J: TRBJ2-7
length: 12
size: -
V: TRBV6-5
D: -
DNA: TGTGCCAGCAGATCCCAGGGTGACGAGCAGTACTTC
CDR3: CASRSQGDEQYF

J: TRBJ1-4
length: 15
size: few
V: TRBV30
D: TRBD1
DNA: TGTGCCTGGAGGTCAGGGGGACAGGGGCGCGGAAAACTGTTTTTT
CDR3: CAWRSGGQGRGKLFF

J: TRBJ2-3
length: 15
size: -
V: TRBV6-5
D: TRBD1
DNA: TGTGCCACCGAAGGGGGACAGGGGGCTACAGATACGCAGTATTTT
CDR3: CATEGGQGATDTQYF

J: TRBJ1-2
length: 16
size: -
V: TRBV5-8
D: -
DNA: TGTGCCAGCAGCCCGTTGGACAGTACGTCTAACTATGGCTACACCTTC
CDR3: CASSPLDSTSNYGYTF

J: TRBJ2-2
length: 14
size: -
V: TRBV29-1
D: TRBD2
DNA: TGCAGCGTTGGGTGGGGGGGTAACACCGGGGAGCTGTTTTTT
CDR3: CSVGWGGNTGELFF

J: TRBJ1-4
length: 16
size: -
V: TRBV7-2
D: TRBD1
DNA: TGTGCCAGCAGCTCAAATTCGGGACAGGCAAATGAAAAACTGTTTTTT
CDR3: CASSSNSGQANEKLFF

J: TRBJ2-7
length: 15
size: few
V: TRBV7-3
D: TRBD1
DNA: TGTGCCAGCAGCTTAGACACAGGGGGCCCCTACGAGCAGTACTTC
CDR3: CASSLDTGGPYEQYF

J: TRBJ2-3
length: 14
size: -
V: TRBV6-5
D: -
DNA: TGTGCCAGCAGTTACTCCTACGGCACAGATACGCAGTATTTT
CDR3: CASSYSYGTDTQYF

J: TRBJ2-1
length: 15
size: once
V: TRBV5-1
D: -
DNA: TGCGCCAGCAGCCCCGCGGGGGCACTCCGTCGTGAGCAGTTCTTC
CDR3: CASSPAGALRREQFF

J: TRBJ2-3
length: 16
size: -
V: TRBV5-1
D: -
DNA: TGCGCCAGCAGCTTGGCCAATTCGGGGGGCACAGATACGCAGTATTTT
CDR3: CASSLANSGGTDTQYF

J: TRBJ2-2
length: 13
size: many
V: TRBV4-1
D: -
DNA: TGCGCCAGCAGCCACTCTAACACCGGGGAGCTGTTTTTT
CDR3: CASSHSNTGELFF

J: TRBJ2-3
length: 17
size: -
V: TRBV18
D: -
DNA: TGTGCCAGCTCACCCCTCCGGGCAGGGGGGAACACAGATACGCAGTATTTT
CDR3: CASSPLRAGGNTDTQYF

J: TRBJ2-5
length: 15
size: -
V: TRBV21-1
D: -
DNA: TGTGCCAGCAGCCAACCGGGACAGGGGCCAGAGACCCAGTACTTC
CDR3: CASSQPGQGPETQYF

J: TRBJ1-5
length: 13
size: few
V: TRBV2
D: -
DNA: TGTGCCAGCGAGGCAGGGTTCAATCAGCCCCAGCATTTT
CDR3: CASEAGFNQPQHF

J: TRBJ2-2
length: 15
size: -
V: TRBV5-1
D: -
DNA: TGCGCCAGCAGCTTGGGGGGAAGGGGCACCGGGGAGCTGTTTTTT
CDR3: CASSLGGRGTGELFF

J: TRBJ2-2
length: 14
size: -
V: TRBV25-1
D: TRBD1
DNA: TGTGCCAGCAGTGGTCAGGGGGCTGGCGGGGAGCTGTTTTTT
CDR3: CASSGQGAGGELFF

J: TRBJ1-6
length: 16
size: -
V: TRBV19
D: TRBD1
DNA: TGTGCCAGTAGTATAGTGACAGGGGCGCGGAATTCACCCCTCCACTTT
CDR3: CASSIVTGARNSPLHF

J: TRBJ2-4
length: 14
size: -
V: TRBV6-1
D: -
DNA: TGTGCCAGCATGAGCGATAGGGAGAGAAACATTCAGTACTTC
CDR3: CASMSDRERNIQYF

J: TRBJ2-7
length: 14
size: once
V: TRBV5-8
D: TRBD1
DNA: TGTGCCAGCAGCGGGGGGACAGGGTATTACGAGCAGTACTTC
CDR3: CASSGGTGYYEQYF

J: TRBJ2-1
length: 16
size: few
V: TRBV18
D: TRBD2
DNA: TGTGCCAGCTCACCAGGTACTAGCGGGGGTTACAATGAGCAGTTCTTC
CDR3: CASSPGTSGGYNEQFF

J: TRBJ1-6
length: 14
size: -
V: TRBV2
D: TRBD1
DNA: TGTGCCAGGATGGGGACAGTAAGGAATTCACCCCTCCACTTT
CDR3: CARMGTVRNSPLHF

J: TRBJ2-5
length: 20
size: -
V: TRBV4-3
D: TRBD1
DNA: TGCGCCAGCAGCCAGACGACAGGGGTAAGGGATATTTGGTACCAAGAGACCCAGTACTTC
CDR3: CASSQTTGVRDIWYQETQYF

J: TRBJ2-7
length: 15
size: many
V: TRBV18
D: TRBD1
DNA: TGTGCCACCGCCATCGATACAGGGGACGGTTACGAGCAGTACTTC
CDR3: CATAIDTGDGYEQYF

J: TRBJ2-3
length: 14
size: -
V: TRBV7-6
D: TRBD2
DNA: TGTGCCAGCAGCTCGGGACTAGCCTGGGATACGCAGTATTTT
CDR3: CASSSGLAWDTQYF

J: TRBJ2-5
length: 15
size: -
V: TRBV13
D: -
DNA: TGTGCCAGCAGCCGAGGGGGGGGACTACAAGAGACCCAGTACTTC
CDR3: CASSRGGGLQETQYF

J: TRBJ1-1
length: 16
size: -
V: TRBV7-9
D: -
DNA: TGTGCCAGCAGCTTAGCGGGGGGAAGAAGGAGCACTGAAGCTTTCTTT
CDR3: CASSLAGGRRSTEAFF

J: TRBJ2-7
length: 16
size: -
V: TRBV12-5
D: -
DNA: TGTGCTAGTGGTTTCGCACCCGGGACGGGGGACTACGAGCAGTACTTC
CDR3: CASGFAPGTGDYEQYF

J: TRBJ2-3
length: 13
size: -
V: TRBV7-9
D: TRBD1
DNA: TGTGCCAGCAAACAGGGGAACACAGATACGCAGTATTTT
CDR3: CASKQGNTDTQYF

J: TRBJ1-5
length: 15
size: -
V: TRBV27
D: -
DNA: TGTGCCAGCTCCTCGGACAGCAATAGCAATCAGCCCCAGCATTTT
CDR3: CASSSDSNSNQPQHF

J: TRBJ2-7
length: 15
size: -
V: TRBV19
D: TRBD1
DNA: TGTGCCAGTAGTAGAGCCGGGACAGGTCCCTACGAGCAGTACTTC
CDR3: CASSRAGTGPYEQYF

J: TRBJ2-3
length: 19
size: once
V: TRBV7-2
D: TRBD2
DNA: TGTGCCAGCAGCGACCCCCCGGGACTAGCGGGCTCCCGGCCAGATACGCAGTATTTT
CDR3: CASSDPPGLAGSRPDTQYF

J: TRBJ1-5
length: 15
size: -
V: TRBV19
D: TRBD1
DNA: TGTGCCAGTAGCAGACAGGGGGCGGGCAATCAGCCCCAGCATTTT
CDR3: CASSRQGAGNQPQHF

J: TRBJ2-7
length: 15
size: -
V: TRBV7-2
D: -
DNA: TGTGCCAGCAGCTTAAAAATAGCCGGTCCATACGAGCAGTACTTC
CDR3: CASSLKIAGPYEQYF

J: TRBJ2-1
length: 19
size: -
V: TRBV7-9
D: TRBD2
DNA: TGTGCCAGCAGCTTAAAGGCCCTGTTTGTAGGCGGGGGGTATAATGAGCAGTTCTTC
CDR3: CASSLKALFVGGGYNEQFF

J: TRBJ1-1
length: 13
size: -
V: TRBV25-1
D: -
DNA: TGTGCCAGCAGTGTTCGTGGGAGGACTGAAGCTTTCTTT
CDR3: CASSVRGRTEAFF